This TCR beta chain was recovered during a study of regulatory T cells in long-lasting Graves disease. Regarding the study as a whole: Persistent disease samples used TRBV28, TRBJ1-2 and TRBJ2-5 preferentially.

The ends lost 6 bases at V and 7 bases at J; junction bases unmatched: 6. The CDR3 spans 13 residues. Germline loops: CDR1 SNHLY, CDR2 FYNNEI. As for time point: newly diagnosed GD, antithyroid drugs for less than 3 months. PBMC-derived RNA was used for the TCR library. Peripheral blood, 7 to 10 milliliters per patient, was collected in EDTA tubes. This clonotype was picked up many times. Antigen specificity is unknown. Libraries of TCR beta came from iRepertoire HTBI primers plus Arm-PCR of CDR3 regions. MiXCR, applied by TCRdb to the multiplex PCR reads, yields one record per CDR3 protein. The table records around 400,000 distinct CDR3 sequences, about 12% of them present only once. These data also featured in a second study, about T cells in Graves' hyperthyroidism and ophthalmopathy.

The receptor's source is a woman between 18 and 30 years old with Graves disease. V is TRBV2 and J is TRBJ1-2; 9 nucleotides line up with TRBD1. Source: peripheral blood mononuclear cells (PBMCs), taken at new diagnosis, from a patient treated with antithyroid drugs. The CDR3 sequence: CASRGQGSLGYTF. The CDR3 DNA reads as TGTGCCAGCAGGGGACAGGGTTCGCTTGGCTACACCTTC.